The 24 T cell receptor beta chains below come from one sample, sequenced in a study of blood T cell repertoires in COVID-19. TCRdb's table, derived via immunoSEQ multiplex PCR, lists solely in-frame clones and lacks some. Of 110,000 or so clones listed, 85% to 90% are singletons. The sample taken for sequencing was peripheral blood. The receptors come from a man between 70 and 80 years old with active or convalescent COVID-19.

Concerning this clone itself: The same CDR3 arises from other DNA sequences in this sample as well. The CDR3 region has the DNA TGTGCCTGGAGCCGCGGAAGCTCCTACGAGCAGTACTTC. It specifies CAWSRGSSYEQYF. The chain is built from TRBV30 and TRBJ2-7; D is unresolved. This CDR3 region has 13 residues. Germline loops: CDR1 GTSNPN, CDR2 SVGIG (reference sequence). V was shortened by 3 bases and J by 0 bases, with 9 bases between the two germline ends. Full variable domain (outside the CDR3, taken from reference TRBV30 and TRBJ2-7): SQTIHQWPATLVQPVGSPLSLECTVEGTSNPNLYWYRQAAGRGLQLLFYSVGIGQISSEVPQNLSASRPQDRQFILSSKKLLLSDSGFYLCAWSRGSSYEQYFGPGTRLTVT.

The chain uses TRBV2 and TRBJ1-1, with D possibly matching TRBD1 (5 bases). This CDR3 contains 15 residues. Trimming took off 3 bases at V and 0 bases at J, with 11 bases between the two ends. Per germline, CDR1 SNHLY and CDR2 FYNNEI. The CDR3 bases are TGTGCCAGCAGTGAGCAAGGGGATATGAACACTGAAGCTTTCTTT. Translation: CASSEQGDMNTEAFF.

The V call is TRBV7-9, the J call TRBJ2-5, with D perhaps TRBD1 (6 bases). The CDR3 has 14 amino acids. The V and J ends lost 5 bases and 0 bases respectively, with 10 bases between them. Germline V gene lookup returns CDR1 SEHNR and CDR2 FQNEAQ (reference sequence). Written as DNA, the CDR3 is TGTGCCAGCAGCCGAAGGGACAACCAAGAGACCCAGTACTTC. It translates to CASSRRDNQETQYF.

This clone has a single count. The chain links TRBV5-4 to TRBJ2-1; 10 bases are a match to TRBD1. This CDR3 has 18 amino acids. Germline CDR1 reads SGHNT; CDR2 reads YYREEE (reference sequence). Germline trimming cut 4 bases from V and 5 bases from J; bases unmatched to any gene: 15. CDR3 nucleotides: TGTGCCAGCAGCCCCGGGACAGGGGCTGGGGGAGGGAACAATGAGCAGTTCTTC. Its protein product is CASSPGTGAGGGNNEQFF.

CDR3 nucleotides: TGTGCCAGCGGGAGGGCCCTCGAAGATACGCAGTATTTT. It encodes CASGRALEDTQYF. The chain couples TRBV7-9 to TRBJ2-3; 7 bases match TRBD2. J lost 5 bases, V lost 8 bases, and 7 bases had no gene match. The CDR3 covers 13 residues. Per the germline V gene, CDR1 is SEHNR and CDR2 is FQNEAQ (reference sequence).

This chain connects TRBV28 to TRBJ2-1, with D perhaps TRBD2 (6 bases). Trimming removed 4 bases from V and 7 bases from J, with 17 bases in between. The CDR3 contains 15 residues. The germline V gene encodes CDR1 MDHEN and CDR2 SYDVKM. The CDR3 region is CASSWSGGRRNEQFF. In nucleotides, the CDR3 is TGTGCCAGCAGTTGGTCTGGAGGGAGGCGTAATGAGCAGTTCTTC.

V and J are TRBV12-3 or TRBV12-4 and TRBJ2-3; a weak D match, TRBD1 (5 bases). Trimming left V 5 bases short and J 6 bases short, with 9 bases between. This CDR3 has 12 amino acids. For the CDR3, the DNA is TGTGCCAGCAGTGGGGCTAGGGATACGCAGTATTTT. Translation: CASSGARDTQYF.

The gene calls are TRBV4-1 and TRBJ2-7; D perhaps matches TRBD2 (5 bases). V was cut by 1 base and J by 3 bases, with 16 bases left in between. This CDR3 spans 16 amino acids. Germline V lookup: CDR1 MGHRA, CDR2 YSYEKL. This CDR3 is CASSQVVGPGVYEQYF. Here the CDR3 DNA reads TGCGCCAGCAGCCAAGTTGTCGGACCCGGGGTCTACGAGCAGTACTTC.

This chain joins TRBV7-9 and TRBJ2-5, with D maybe TRBD1 (6 bases). The CDR3 is 15 residues long. Germline CDR1 reads SEHNR; CDR2 reads FQNEAQ (reference sequence). V dropped 0 bases and J dropped 1 base, with 9 bases sitting between them. In nucleotides, the CDR3 is TGTGCCAGCAGCTTAGCAGGGGGAACCCAAGAGACCCAGTACTTC. Its protein product is CASSLAGGTQETQYF.

V usage is TRBV5-1 and J usage is TRBJ2-1, with 15 bases that match TRBD2. CDR1 is SGHRS, CDR2 YFSETQ, per germline. The ends lost 0 bases at V and 7 bases at J; junction bases unmatched: 2. The CDR3 has 16 amino acids. This chain's CDR3 is CASSLGGLAGGNEQFF. The CDR3 nucleotides read TGCGCCAGCAGCTTGGGGGGACTAGCGGGAGGTAATGAGCAGTTCTTC.

The genes are TRBV10-3 and TRBJ2-2; a possible D gene is TRBD1 (6 bases). The CDR3 totals 15 residues. The germline CDR1 and CDR2 sequences are ENHRY and SYGVKD. Trimming pared 7 bases from V and 4 bases from J, leaving 16 bases between. The CDR3 sequence: CAIKGQQGITGELFF. The CDR3 nucleotides read TGTGCCATCAAGGGGCAACAGGGTATCACCGGGGAGCTGTTTTTT.

The chain is built from TRBV2 and TRBJ2-1; TRBD2 aligns across 9 bases. This CDR3 contains 15 residues. Germline V gene sequence: CDR1 SNHLY, CDR2 FYNNEI. J was trimmed by 10 bases and V by 6 bases; bases with no gene match: 13. As DNA, the CDR3 is TGTGCCAGCAGCGGGGGACTAGCCTTACAGCGAGAGCAGTTCTTC. It specifies CASSGGLALQREQFF.

This clone was detected only once. This chain connects TRBV5-1 to TRBJ2-7, with TRBD1 identical over 9 bases. The CDR3 has 13 amino acids. The trim removed 4 bases at V and 5 bases at J, leaving 4 bases unmatched. Germline CDR1 reads SGHRS; CDR2 reads YFSETQ. In DNA form, the CDR3 reads TGCGCCAGCAGCGGGACAGGGCTCCACGAGCAGTACTTC. It yields the protein CASSGTGLHEQYF.

This rearrangement joins TRBV14 to TRBJ2-3; 11 bases map to TRBD2. The germline gives CDR1 SGHDN, CDR2 FVKESK. CDR3 size: 22 residues. V lost 2 bases, J lost 0 bases, and 19 bases stayed unmatched. CDR3 DNA sequence: TGTGCCAGCAGCCAATATCCAGGCCCGGCTAGCGGGAGGCCAAAAAGCACAGATACGCAGTATTTT. It yields the protein CASSQYPGPASGRPKSTDTQYF. The whole variable domain, remainder taken from reference TRBV14 and TRBJ2-3, is EAGVTQFPSHSVIEKGQTVTLRCDPISGHDNLYWYRRVMGKEIKFLLHFVKESKQDESGMPNNRFLAERTGGTYSTLKVQPAELEDSGVYFCASSQYPGPASGRPKSTDTQYFGPGTRLTVL.

The chain links TRBV5-8 to TRBJ2-6; the D gene is possibly TRBD1 (7 bases). From germline, CDR1 is SGHTS and CDR2 YDEGEE. This CDR3 is 16 amino acids long. Between the trimmed V and J ends, which lost 4 bases and 0 bases, there was a span of 11 bases. The CDR3 protein is CASSAGQYSGANVLTF. The CDR3 bases are TGTGCCAGCAGCGCGGGACAGTACTCTGGGGCCAACGTCCTGACTTTC. Drawing the rest from reference TRBV5-8 and TRBJ2-6, the complete variable domain is EAGVTQSPTHLIKTRGQQATLRCSPISGHTSVYWYQQALGLGLQFLLWYDEGEERNRGNFPPRFSGRQFPNYSSELNVNALELEDSALYLCASSAGQYSGANVLTFGAGSRLTVL.

The genes are TRBV5-1 and TRBJ1-3; D is unclear. V was pared by 2 bases and J by 0 bases, with 9 bases between. CDR3 length equals 15 residues. Germline values: CDR1 SGHRS, CDR2 YFSETQ. The CDR3 bases are TGCGCCAGCAGCTTCACCGCCGGCTCTGGAAACACCATATATTTT. Translated: CASSFTAGSGNTIYF.

This chain joins TRBV28 and TRBJ2-5, with 8 nucleotides matching TRBD2. The CDR3 has 13 residues. Germline lookup yields CDR1 MDHEN and CDR2 SYDVKM. V dropped 7 bases and J dropped 5; count of bases not matched to a gene: 6. The DNA for the CDR3 is TGTGCCAGCAAGCGGGGGAGCGGGGAGACCCAGTACTTC. Translation: CASKRGSGETQYF.

The chain is built from TRBV7-2 and TRBJ2-3; 10 bases are shared with TRBD2. J gave up 1 base and V 1 base, and 8 bases lay outside the gene matches. CDR1 and CDR2 from the germline V gene are SGHTA and FQGNSA. The CDR3 spans 18 residues. The CDR3 reads CASSLGAGGPSGTDTQYF. CDR3 bases: TGTGCCAGCAGCTTAGGAGCGGGAGGGCCCTCTGGCACAGATACGCAGTATTTT.

The chain couples TRBV11-1 to TRBJ1-1; no firm D call. V dropped 5 bases and J dropped 3 bases, with 10 bases sitting between them. Germline V CDR1 and CDR2: SGHAT, FQDESV (reference sequence). The length of the CDR3 is 13 residues. The CDR3 bases are TGTGCCAGCAGCAGAGAGGAGTACACTGAAGCTTTCTTT. This translates into CASSREEYTEAFF.

V usage is TRBV5-1 and J usage is TRBJ2-5, with TRBD2 identical over 14 bases. Unmatched junction bases numbered 6, after V lost 4 bases and J lost 4 bases. The germline CDR1 and CDR2 sequences are SGHRS and YFSETQ. There are 16 residues in the CDR3. The CDR3 DNA sequence: TGCGCCAGCAGCCCGACTAGCGGGAGGGTAGGAGAGACCCAGTACTTC. The encoded protein is CASSPTSGRVGETQYF.

The rearrangement links TRBV2 to TRBJ1-5, with 8 bases fitting TRBD1. This CDR3 has 15 amino acids. The germline V gene encodes CDR1 SNHLY and CDR2 FYNNEI. With 6 bases clipped from V and 2 bases from J, the junction kept 6 bases outside the gene matches. CDR3 in DNA: TGTGCCAGCAGCCGCGGACAGGGCGGCAATCAGCCCCAGCATTTT. Its translation is CASSRGQGGNQPQHF.

CDR3 sequence: CASSLRPSGYTGELFF. In DNA, the CDR3 is TGTGCCAGCAGCTTAAGGCCTAGCGGGTACACCGGGGAGCTGTTTTTT. The chain couples TRBV7-6 to TRBJ2-2; TRBD2 agrees at 8 bases. Germline CDR1 is SGHVS and CDR2 is FNYEAQ. V gave up 2 bases and J gave up 3 bases; unmatched junction bases: 5. This CDR3 comprises 16 residues.

The J gene is TRBJ1-1, the V gene TRBV6-6; no definite D call. The CDR3 is 12 amino acids. V was trimmed by 2 bases and J by 6 bases, leaving 7 bases between them. The germline V gene encodes CDR1 MNHNY and CDR2 SVGAGI (reference sequence). The CDR3 spells CASSYPLSEAFF. The CDR3, as DNA: TGTGCCAGCAGTTACCCCCTGTCTGAAGCTTTCTTT.

The chain is built from TRBV6-5 and TRBJ1-2, with D possibly matching TRBD1 (6 bases). Trimming pared 6 bases from V and 4 bases from J, leaving 9 bases between. Germline loops: CDR1 MNHEY, CDR2 SVGAGI. The CDR3 is 12 amino acids. The CDR3 loop is CASRQGSYGYTF. The CDR3 DNA follows: TGTGCCAGCAGGCAGGGGAGCTATGGCTACACCTTC.